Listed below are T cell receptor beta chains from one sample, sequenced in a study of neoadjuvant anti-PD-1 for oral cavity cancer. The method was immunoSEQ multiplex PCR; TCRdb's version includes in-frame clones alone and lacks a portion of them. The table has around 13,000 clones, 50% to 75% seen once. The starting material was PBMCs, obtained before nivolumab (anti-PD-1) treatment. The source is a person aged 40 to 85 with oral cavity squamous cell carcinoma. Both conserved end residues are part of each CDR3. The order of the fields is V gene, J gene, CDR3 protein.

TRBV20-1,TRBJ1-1,CSAKDRGGAF
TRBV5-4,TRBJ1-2,CASSVGTGRFGYTF
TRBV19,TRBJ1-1,CASSRARDRVTEAFF
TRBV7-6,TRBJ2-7,CASSPEAWANEQYF
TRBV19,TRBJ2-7,CASSRGDPSYEQYF
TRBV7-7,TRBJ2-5,CASSLGRGETQYF
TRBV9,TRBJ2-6,CASSVGLAGTSGANVLTF
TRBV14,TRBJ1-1,CASSQSQHTEAFF
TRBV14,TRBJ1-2,CASSPNPRAPYGYTF
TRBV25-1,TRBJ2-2,CASSVVTSGISNTGELFF
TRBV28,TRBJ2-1,CASSLGEGNEQFF
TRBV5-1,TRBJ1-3,CASSLGQGDDTIYF
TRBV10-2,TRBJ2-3,CASTGTEGADTQYF
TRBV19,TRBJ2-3,CASRHSGRRGPTDTQYF
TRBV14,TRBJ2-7,CASSQEGTDGAGEQYF
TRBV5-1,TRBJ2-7,CASSSRGPDEQYF
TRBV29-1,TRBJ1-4,CSVAGPTNEKLFF
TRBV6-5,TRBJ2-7,CASTRDRGAYEQYF
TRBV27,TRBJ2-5,CASRTGRGGPQETQYF
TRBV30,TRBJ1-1,CAWEGQMNTEAFF
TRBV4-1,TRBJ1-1,CASSRGPGARAPEAFF
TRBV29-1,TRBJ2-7,CSVGTLSGRAPYEQYF
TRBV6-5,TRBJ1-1,CASGPGYTEAFF
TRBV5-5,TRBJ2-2,CASSPANTGELFF
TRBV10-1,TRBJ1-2,CASSEGTSGGYGYTF
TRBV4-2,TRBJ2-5,CASSQGLAGGRETQYF
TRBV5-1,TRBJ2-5,CASSAAGSQETQYF
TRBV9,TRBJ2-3,CASSVGLDTQYF
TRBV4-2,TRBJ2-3,CASSQGTSGGSNTQYF
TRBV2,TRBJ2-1,CASSHPGRGGLEQFF
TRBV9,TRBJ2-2,CASSVLTGELFF
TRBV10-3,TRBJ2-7,CAISESERSAYEQYF
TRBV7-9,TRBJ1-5,CASSLGKEQPQHF
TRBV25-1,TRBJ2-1,CASSDSGGANEQFF
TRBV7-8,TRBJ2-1,CASSLELAGEQFF
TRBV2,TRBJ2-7,CASTALAGVNYEQYF
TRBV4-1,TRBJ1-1,CASSQDNTEAFF
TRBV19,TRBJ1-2,CATVKTGGRGYTF
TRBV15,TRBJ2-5,CATSRDRGAETQYF
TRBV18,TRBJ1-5,CASSPRTGSNQPQHF
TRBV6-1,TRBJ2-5,CASSSSGSSRETQYF
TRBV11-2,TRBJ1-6,CASSLGRSLAYNSPLHF
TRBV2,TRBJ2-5,CASSTTGGQTQYF
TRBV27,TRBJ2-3,CASSKPGQSVLSTDTQYF
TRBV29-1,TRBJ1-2,CSVDADPILNYGYTF
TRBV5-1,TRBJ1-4,CASSNRQGRDGEKLFF
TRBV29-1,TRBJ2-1,CSVRSRKDEQFF
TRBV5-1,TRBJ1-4,CASSLSTGPATNEKLFF
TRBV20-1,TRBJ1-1,CSAGTGVGAFF
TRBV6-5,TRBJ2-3,CASSSGGTQYF
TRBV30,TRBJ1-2,CAWRLGGISTNYGYTF
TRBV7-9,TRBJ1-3,CASSLRGVSGNTIYF
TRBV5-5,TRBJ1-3,CASSLERDVGNTIYF
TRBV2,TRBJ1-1,CASNRQTNTEAFF
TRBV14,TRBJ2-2,CASSEPQGGTGELFF
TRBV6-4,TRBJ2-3,CASSDLQTDTQYF
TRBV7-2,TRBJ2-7,CASSLETSGRAYEQYF
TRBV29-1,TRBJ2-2,CSVVWGAGELFF
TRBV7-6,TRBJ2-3,CASSSGISTDTQYF
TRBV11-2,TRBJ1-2,CASSLGDRGDYGYTF